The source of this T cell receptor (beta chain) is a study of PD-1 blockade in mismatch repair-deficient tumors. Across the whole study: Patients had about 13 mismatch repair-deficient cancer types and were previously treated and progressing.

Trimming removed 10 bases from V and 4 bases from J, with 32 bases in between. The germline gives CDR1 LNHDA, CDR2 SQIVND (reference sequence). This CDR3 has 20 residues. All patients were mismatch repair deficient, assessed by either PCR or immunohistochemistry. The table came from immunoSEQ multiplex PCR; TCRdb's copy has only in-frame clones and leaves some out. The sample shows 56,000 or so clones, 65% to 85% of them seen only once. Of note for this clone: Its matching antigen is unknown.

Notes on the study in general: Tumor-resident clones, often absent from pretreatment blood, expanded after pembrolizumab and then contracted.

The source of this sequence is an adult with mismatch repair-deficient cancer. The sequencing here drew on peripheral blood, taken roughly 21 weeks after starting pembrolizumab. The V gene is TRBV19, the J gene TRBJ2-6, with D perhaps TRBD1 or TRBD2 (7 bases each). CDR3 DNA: TGTGCCACCCGCCGGGTTACAGGGGAGGGTCCGCAGCCCGGGGCCAACGTCCTGACTTTC. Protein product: CATRRVTGEGPQPGANVLTF.